The clone carrying this T cell receptor beta chain has a single count. Its antigen is not identified. The data originate from a study of PD-1 blockade in classical Hodgkin lymphoma. The protocol was immunoSEQ multiplex PCR, while the TCRdb copy is restricted to in-frame clones and leaves out a portion. The sample contains about 50,000 clones, around 76% of which appear only once. Germline V gene lookup returns CDR1 SQVTM and CDR2 ANQGSEA. J was trimmed by 1 base and V by 6 bases; bases with no gene match: 10. The CDR3 consists of 17 residues. Study outcomes and limitations: Before treatment, TCR diversity in newly diagnosed patients was reportedly lower than in healthy donors. Underlying causes for the observed repertoire differences were not defined, possibly disease activity or prior therapy.

The time point is: cycle 4 day 1 (C4D1), after around six weeks of nivolumab. Each patient experienced a relapse that followed autologous stem cell transplantation, and brentuximab vedotin exposure varied. The sequence was obtained from a human donor with classical Hodgkin lymphoma. V gene TRBV29-1 combines with J gene TRBJ2-3, with 13 nucleotides matching TRBD2. The source was peripheral blood mononuclear cells (PBMCs), collected before the fourth cycle of nivolumab. Written as DNA, the CDR3 is TGCAGCGTCCAAACTAGCGGGAGGGCTGGGGGCACAGATACGCAGTATTTT. This encodes CSVQTSGRAGGTDTQYF.